This T cell receptor beta chain stems from a study of T-cell reconstitution after alpha-beta-depleted transplantation in children. Preparation of the TCRbeta library used unique molecular identifiers. TCRdb redid the calling of the PCR reads with MiXCR, one entry per CDR3 protein. The sample lists some 200,000 distinct CDR3 sequences, about 9.2% occurring once. V was trimmed by 5 bases and J by 0 bases, leaving 8 bases between them. Germline values: CDR1 WNHNN, CDR2 SYGVQD (reference sequence). The CDR3 is made up of 14 amino acids. The chain combines TRBV10-1 with TRBJ1-3; D is unresolved. This TCR derives from a human donor who donated a stem cell graft to a child with acute lymphoblastic leukemia. The sequencing used PBMCs from the stem cell graft donor, collected from the stem cell graft. The CDR3 nucleotides are TGCGCCAGCAGTTGGCCCTTCTCTGGAAACACCATATATTTT. This translates into CASSWPFSGNTIYF.